This T cell receptor (beta chain) stems from a study of response to subunit inactivated influenza vaccine (dated by TCRdb to about 2018). Looking at the study overall: To follow how T cells responded to a trivalent subunit inactivated influenza vaccine, the researchers relied on deep quantitative profiling of the T cell receptor repertoire.

CDR3 length: 11 amino acids, cysteine to phenylalanine. Solely the CDR3 DNA is kept, with 33 bases framed from the first base. Trimming at the junction amounts to 6 bases on V and 7 bases on J, and the germline ends lie 7 bases apart. This clonotype has only a few counts. Its cognate antigen has yet to be identified. Within one base of it there is no much larger clone, and no base qualities were kept. Receptor amplification or capture employed RT-PCR. Sequencing was carried out with an Illumina HiSeq 2500. In-frame beta chains were kept once TCRdb had trimmed the public reads at Q25 with fastp and called clones with MiXCR. Identical CDR3 protein sequences are pooled into one entry, listed with their most common genes and DNA. For this sample the table gives about 610,000 distinct CDR3 sequences, of which 14% were detected only once. 8.5% to 14% of the sample lies in the top ten. Study-wide findings and limitations: It was suggested by the authors that each seasonal influenza vaccination may recruit only a limited number of new T cells.

The clonotype comes from a man over 45 who received an inactivated influenza vaccine. Donor details come from another sample of the same person, matched by shared clones. Specimen: PBMCs from blood, collected roughly 12 days after vaccination. The chain is assembled from TRBV12-3 or TRBV12-4 and TRBJ2-1; the D gene identity is not certain. CDR3 region: CASSPRNEQFF. Here is the DNA: TGTGCCAGCAGCCCCCGGAATGAGCAGTTCTTC.